The entry that follows covers one T cell receptor (beta chain) sequence. Its antigen is not identified. The data originate from a study of Ad26.COV2.S vaccination and SARS-CoV-2 variants. Study-level information: Ad26.COV2.S was injected intramuscularly once or twice, 56 days apart.

The treatment here: some 20 received Ad26.COV2.S at low or high dose, single or two shots; roughly five received placebo; per-sample allocation not given. Sampling occurred on day 63 after the first vaccine or placebo injection. Ad26.COV2.S expressed prefusion-stabilized spike from the original Wuhan strain. Study-level points and caveats: With respect to non-spike TCR breadth, vaccine and placebo recipients were similar.

Sequencing was performed with immunoSEQ multiplex PCR; in TCRdb, only in-frame clones are kept and a portion is missing. The data contain 430,000 or so clones, 90% of them seen just once; the ten biggest clones take up 12%. The sequences come from peripheral blood, collected in a trial of Ad26.COV2.S vaccine versus placebo. This clonotype originated in a person aged 18 to 65 who received the Ad26.COV2.S COVID-19 vaccine or a placebo.

The CDR3 loop is CASSPMHPQPERTYEQYF. Here the CDR3 DNA reads TGTGCCAGCAGTCCCATGCACCCCCAGCCAGAACGTACCTACGAGCAGTACTTC. The V call is TRBV28, the J call TRBJ2-7; the D is unclear. CDR3 length equals 18 residues. Germline CDR1 MDHEN, CDR2 SYDVKM. Trimming pared 5 bases from V and 2 bases from J, leaving 25 bases between.